Following are 20 T cell receptor beta chains from one sample sequenced in a study of blood T cell repertoires in COVID-19. TCRdb's copy holds only in-frame clones and misses some; the assay was immunoSEQ multiplex PCR. The table shows under 85,000 clones, with under 90% occurring only once. The specimen sequenced was peripheral blood. The source of these receptors is a man aged 50 or older with COVID-19, enrolled during active disease.

This rearrangement joins TRBV6-5 to TRBJ2-3, with 8 bases matching TRBD1. V lost 0 bases to trimming and J lost 1 base; unmatched junction nucleotides: 0. Looked up from germline, CDR1 is MNHEY and CDR2 is SVGAGI. This CDR3 spans 15 amino acids. CDR3 sequence reads: CASSYSGQGTDTQYF. The DNA for the CDR3 is TGTGCCAGCAGTTACTCGGGACAGGGCACAGATACGCAGTATTTT.

The chain combines TRBV7-2 with TRBJ2-1; a possible D gene is TRBD1 (6 bases). Between the trimmed V and J ends, which lost 11 bases and 2 bases, there was a span of 10 bases. CDR1 is SGHTA and CDR2 is FQGNSA in the germline V gene. The CDR3 totals 12 residues. CDR3 DNA sequence: TGTGCCCTACAGGGTACCTACAATGAGCAGTTCTTC. Translating gives CALQGTYNEQFF.

The CDR3 is CASSIYSVRGETQYF. The DNA of the CDR3 is TGTGCCAGTAGTATTTATTCTGTCCGAGGGGAGACCCAGTACTTC. This chain uses TRBV19 with TRBJ2-5, with a possible D match to TRBD2 (5 bases). The V end was cut by 3 bases, the J end by 5 bases, with 16 bases between. The CDR3 spans 15 residues. In germline, CDR1 is LNHDA, CDR2 SQIVND (reference sequence).

The chain couples TRBV5-1 to TRBJ1-1, with TRBD1 identical over 9 bases. Germline-derived CDR1 and CDR2 are SGHRS and YFSETQ. This CDR3 contains 15 residues. With 2 bases clipped from V and 4 bases from J, the junction kept 6 bases outside the gene matches. CDR3 bases: TGCGCCAGCAGCTTACAGGGGGCGCTGGGCACTGAAGCTTTCTTT. Protein product: CASSLQGALGTEAFF.

The genes are TRBV5-4 and TRBJ1-1; D is ambiguous. The CDR3 has 14 amino acids. In germline, CDR1 is SGHNT, CDR2 YYREEE (reference sequence). V gave up 4 bases and J gave up 1 base, with 11 bases separating them. CDR3: CASSPEQRNTEAFF. The CDR3 DNA follows: TGTGCCAGCAGCCCGGAACAGAGGAACACTGAAGCTTTCTTT. Full variable domain (missing parts from reference TRBV5-4 and TRBJ1-1): ETGVTQSPTHLIKTRGQQVTLRCSSQSGHNTVSWYQQALGQGPQFIFQYYREEENGRGNFPPRFSGLQFPNYSSELNVNALELDDSALYLCASSPEQRNTEAFFGQGTRLTVV.

The genes are TRBV19 and TRBJ1-2; D possibly corresponds to TRBD1 (6 bases). Germline V gene data show CDR1 as LNHDA and CDR2 as SQIVND (reference sequence). The CDR3 is 15 amino acids. V was shortened by 4 bases and J by 6 bases, with 18 bases between the two germline ends. The CDR3 region is CASSTLRGDEDGYTF. The CDR3 DNA sequence: TGTGCCAGTAGTACCCTCAGGGGAGATGAAGATGGCTACACCTTC.

The chain combines TRBV18 with TRBJ2-1, with D possibly TRBD1 on 5 matching bases. Trimming cost V 8 bases and J 7 bases, with 15 bases left between them. Germline V CDR1 and CDR2: KGHSH, LQKENI. This CDR3 has 13 amino acids. CDR3 loop: CASLQVGRNEQFF. The CDR3 DNA reads as TGTGCCAGCCTCCAGGTGGGGCGAAATGAGCAGTTCTTC.

The V gene is TRBV19, the J gene TRBJ2-5; 8 bases align to TRBD1. Germline V gene data show CDR1 as LNHDA and CDR2 as SQIVND (reference sequence). Trimming removed 4 bases from V and 4 bases from J; junction bases left unmatched: 5. The CDR3 length is 14 residues. The CDR3 coding sequence is TGTGCCAGTAGTACTGACAGGGGAGCAGAGACCCAGTACTTC. Encoded protein: CASSTDRGAETQYF.

V usage is TRBV1 and J usage is TRBJ1-2; no DNA check was done on the table's D call, TRBD1. TRBV1 is an annotated pseudogene. CDR3 length: 16 residues. The CDR3 nucleotides read TGCACCAGCAGCCAAGGAGGCTTACAGGGTCTGGAGGGCTACACCTTC. It encodes CTSSQGGLQGLEGYTF.

The rearrangement uses TRBV10-3 and TRBJ1-1, with D perhaps matching TRBD1 (6 bases). The germline gives CDR1 ENHRY, CDR2 SYGVKD. This CDR3 contains 14 residues. Trimming removed 5 bases at V and 0 bases at J, with 10 bases between. CDR3 sequence: CAISLQGLNTEAFF. The DNA of the CDR3 is TGTGCCATCAGTCTACAGGGATTGAACACTGAAGCTTTCTTT.

The rearrangement joins TRBV7-9 to TRBJ2-3; D unclear. The CDR3 runs 12 residues. The V gene's germline CDR1 is SEHNR and CDR2 FQNEAQ (reference sequence). Trimming took off 8 bases at V and 0 bases at J, with 6 bases between the two ends. The CDR3 region is CASGVSTDTQYF. The CDR3, as DNA: TGTGCCAGCGGAGTTAGCACAGATACGCAGTATTTT.

The rearrangement uses TRBV6-1 and TRBJ1-2; D is ambiguous. The CDR3 is 14 residues long. Between the trimmed V and J ends, which lost 0 bases and 2 bases, there was a span of 7 bases. Germline values: CDR1 MNHNS, CDR2 SASEGT. The CDR3 bases are TGTGCCAGCAGTGAAGCGCACATAAACTATGGCTACACCTTC. Protein sequence: CASSEAHINYGYTF.

This clone turned up a few times. This chain joins TRBV4-3 and TRBJ2-2; D is possibly TRBD2 (6 bases). Germline lookup yields CDR1 LGHNA and CDR2 YSLEER. Trimming shortened V by 0 bases and J by 2 bases, and 16 bases separated the two germline ends. The CDR3 is 18 amino acids. CDR3 nucleotides: TGCGCCAGCAGCCAAGATCCAGGCCAGGGAGGAAACACCGGGGAGCTGTTTTTT. Amino acid sequence: CASSQDPGQGGNTGELFF.

V gene TRBV2 combines with J gene TRBJ2-2, with TRBD1 matching over 7 bases. Germline lookup yields CDR1 SNHLY and CDR2 FYNNEI. Trimming cost V 6 bases and J 0 bases; bases outside gene matches: 4. The length of the CDR3 is 15 residues. The CDR3 coding sequence is TGTGCCAGCAGGGGGACAGTCGCGAACACCGGGGAGCTGTTTTTT. It specifies CASRGTVANTGELFF.

The chain uses TRBV3-1 (or the pseudogene TRBV3-2) and TRBJ2-6; D may be TRBD2 (5 bases). There are 14 residues in the CDR3. Germline CDR1 is LGHDT and CDR2 is YNNKEL (reference sequence). V lost 7 bases and J 0 bases, leaving 7 bases between the germline ends. The CDR3 sequence: CASKGDSGANVLTF. The CDR3 region has the DNA TGTGCCAGCAAGGGAGACTCTGGGGCCAACGTCCTGACTTTC.

This chain uses TRBV12-3 or TRBV12-4 with TRBJ2-5; TRBD1 matches 8 bases. J was trimmed by 5 bases and V by 5 bases; bases with no gene match: 4. CDR3 length: 13 amino acids. The CDR3 sequence: CASSGQGVETQYF. CDR3 coding DNA: TGTGCCAGCAGTGGACAGGGAGTGGAGACCCAGTACTTC.

The V call is TRBV6-5, the J call TRBJ2-3; D remains unclear. The CDR3 contains 12 residues. Trimming stripped 7 bases from V and 5 bases from J, with 10 bases between. Germline V gene sequence: CDR1 MNHEY, CDR2 SVGAGI. The CDR3 loop is CASTGFGDTQYF. In DNA form, the CDR3 reads TGTGCCAGCACGGGTTTTGGAGATACGCAGTATTTT.

The V and J genes are TRBV12-5 and TRBJ2-7; possibly TRBD1 for D (6 bases). Per germline, CDR1 LGHNT and CDR2 FRNRAP. The length of the CDR3 is 14 residues. The germline V and J ends were trimmed by 3 bases and 7 bases, with 16 bases remaining between them. As DNA, the CDR3 is TGTGCTAGTGGTTTATCGGACAGAACCGGGGAGCAGTACTTC. The encoded protein is CASGLSDRTGEQYF.

This chain links TRBV6-2 or TRBV6-3 with TRBJ2-7; D is undetermined. Trimming removed 0 bases at V and 4 bases at J, with 10 bases between. This CDR3 spans 14 amino acids. Germline lookup yields CDR1 MNHEY and CDR2 SVGEGT. The CDR3 sequence is CASSYSELTYEQYF. CDR3 nucleotide sequence: TGTGCCAGCAGTTACTCGGAATTGACTTACGAGCAGTACTTC.

V and J are TRBV7-3 and TRBJ2-1; 11 bases are a match to TRBD2. This CDR3 contains 17 residues. J gave up 3 bases and V 4 bases, and 8 bases lay outside the gene matches. Germline lookup yields CDR1 SGHTA and CDR2 FQGTGA. Here the CDR3 DNA reads TGTGCCAGCAGCTCCTCTCTAGGACTAGCGGGCTACAATGAGCAGTTCTTC. As protein: CASSSSLGLAGYNEQFF.